These 31 T cell receptor beta chains were sequenced from one sample in a study of technical replicates of blood from several donors. Profiled with immunoSEQ multiplex PCR; TCRdb holds only in-frame clones, not every one. The table has approximately 60,000 clones, 80% to 90% seen once; the top ten hold roughly 5.2%. The sample comprised PBMCs. These receptors came from a human donor in good health. Some clones in this sample may be carry-over from other donors' samples.

CDR3 sequence reads: CASSEAGGAGGELFF. As DNA, the CDR3 is TGTGCCAGCAGTGAAGCGGGAGGGGCGGGCGGGGAGCTGTTTTTT. The chain recombines TRBV6-1 with TRBJ2-2, with 7 bases fitting TRBD2. Per germline, CDR1 MNHNS and CDR2 SASEGT. CDR3 length: 15 amino acids. V lost 0 bases to trimming and J lost 7 bases; unmatched junction nucleotides: 5.

For the CDR3, the DNA is TGTGCCAGCAGTTCCCCGGCTAGCGGGAACACCGGGGAGCTGTTTTTT. Its translation: CASSSPASGNTGELFF. The chain uses TRBV6-5 and TRBJ2-2, with 7 nucleotides matching TRBD2. Germline lookup yields CDR1 MNHEY and CDR2 SVGAGI. Unmatched junction bases numbered 6, after V lost 4 bases and J lost 1 base. The CDR3 loop spans 16 amino acids.

The gene calls are TRBV6-1 and TRBJ2-1; TRBD2 matches at 7 bases. Trimming cost V 9 bases and J 6 bases; bases outside gene matches: 11. The CDR3 covers 14 residues. The germline CDR1 and CDR2 sequences are MNHNS and SASEGT. CDR3 coding DNA: TGTGCCAGTTCACCGGCGGGAGAACTCAATGAGCAGTTCTTC. Translated: CASSPAGELNEQFF.

This clone was found once. This chain joins TRBV7-9 and TRBJ2-1; D perhaps matches TRBD2 (6 bases). Germline loops: CDR1 SEHNR, CDR2 FQNEAQ (reference sequence). Trimming removed 2 bases from V and 8 bases from J, with 16 bases in between. The CDR3 has 15 residues. The CDR3 DNA follows: TGTGCCAGCAGCTTATGGGGGGACGAAAATGATGAGCAGTTCTTC. It specifies CASSLWGDENDEQFF.

The chain carries TRBV9 and TRBJ2-7; 8 bases align to TRBD2. V dropped 0 bases and J dropped 2; count of bases not matched to a gene: 4. The V gene's germline CDR1 is SGDLS and CDR2 YYNGEE. The CDR3 consists of 15 residues. In nucleotides, the CDR3 is TGTGCCAGCAGCGTAGCTCCTAGCGGGCCCTACGAGCAGTACTTC. Translation gives CASSVAPSGPYEQYF. The whole variable domain, remainder taken from reference TRBV9 and TRBJ2-7, is DSGVTQTPKHLITATGQRVTLRCSPRSGDLSVYWYQQSLDQGLQFLIQYYNGEERAKGNILERFSAQQFPDLHSELNLSSLELGDSALYFCASSVAPSGPYEQYFGPGTRLTVT.

J is TRBJ1-6 and V is TRBV18; 9 bases line up with TRBD1. The junction had 16 bases not matched to a gene; V was cut back by 3 bases and J by 7 bases. The CDR3 runs 19 residues. Germline lookup yields CDR1 KGHSH and CDR2 LQKENI. The CDR3 DNA is TGTGCCAGCTCACCCCTACCCACGGGACAGGGAGGTAGGAATTCACCCCTCCACTTT. Translation gives CASSPLPTGQGGRNSPLHF.

This chain connects TRBV2 to TRBJ2-7; tentatively, D is TRBD2 (5 bases). V was shortened by 4 bases and J by 4 bases, with 5 bases between the two germline ends. Germline V gene data show CDR1 as SNHLY and CDR2 as FYNNEI. CDR3 length: 11 residues. The CDR3 is CASSGEYEQYF. The DNA of the CDR3 is TGTGCCAGCAGTGGGGAGTACGAGCAGTACTTC.

The chain uses TRBV7-3 and TRBJ2-3; a possible D gene is TRBD2 (6 bases). The ends were cut back, 1 base at V and 4 bases at J, with 15 bases in the middle. The germline V gene has CDR1 SGHTA and CDR2 FQGTGA. The CDR3 extends over 16 amino acids. The CDR3 DNA is TGTGCCAGCAGCTTAATGGGGGGAGCGGGCGCAGATACGCAGTATTTT. Translated: CASSLMGGAGADTQYF.

V and J are TRBV12-2 and TRBJ1-1; TRBD1 reflects the table's D call only, with no check against the DNA. TRBV12-2 constitutes a pseudogene. The CDR3 spans 13 residues. The CDR3 loop reads CASRPNMNTEAFF. The CDR3 DNA follows: TGTGCAAGTCGCCCGAACATGAACACTGAAGCTTTCTTT.

The chain joins TRBV11-2 to TRBJ1-4, with no clear D. CDR3 size: 12 residues. With 4 bases removed from V and 8 bases from J, the gap between germline ends came to 8 bases. CDR1 and CDR2 (germline): SGHAT, FQNNGV. CDR3 coding DNA: TGTGCCAGCAGCTCCTCGAGGGAAAAACTGTTTTTT. Protein: CASSSSREKLFF.

The rearrangement joins TRBV29-1 to TRBJ2-3, with TRBD2 as a possible D gene (5 bases). The CDR3 covers 16 residues. Per the germline V gene, CDR1 is SQVTM and CDR2 is ANQGSEA. Between the trimmed V and J ends, which lost 3 bases and 1 base, there was a span of 17 bases. In DNA, the CDR3 is TGCAGCGTTGAGGAAATGGCCAGCGGTCGCACAGATACGCAGTATTTT. Its protein product is CSVEEMASGRTDTQYF.

This clone was observed once. The chain links TRBV18 to TRBJ2-3; D gene uncertain. CDR3 size: 14 residues. The V end was cut by 5 bases, the J end by 4 bases, with 13 bases between. CDR1 is KGHSH and CDR2 is LQKENI in the germline V gene. CDR3 bases: TGTGCCAGCTCATCCCCGGTCCCGGCAGATACGCAGTATTTT. Amino acid sequence: CASSSPVPADTQYF.

Only one count was recorded for this clone. CDR3 nucleotide sequence: TGTGCCAGTAGTATTCAGGGGGACTTAAATTTATATGGCTACACCTTC. Encoded protein: CASSIQGDLNLYGYTF. This rearrangement joins TRBV19 to TRBJ1-2; 7 positions match TRBD1. Per the germline V gene, CDR1 is LNHDA and CDR2 is SQIVND (reference sequence). V shed 3 bases and J 5 bases; nucleotides not matched to a gene: 12. CDR3 size: 16 residues.

V and J are TRBV5-1 and TRBJ2-1; 11 nucleotides match TRBD2. Looked up from germline, CDR1 is SGHRS and CDR2 is YFSETQ. The CDR3 loop spans 14 amino acids. Trimming took 2 bases from V and 6 from J; bases not matched to a gene: 1. The CDR3 region is CASSFTSGSNEQFF. In DNA, the CDR3 is TGCGCCAGCAGCTTCACTAGCGGGAGCAATGAGCAGTTCTTC.

The chain recombines TRBV5-4 with TRBJ1-6, with 7 nucleotides matching TRBD1. The CDR3 extends over 15 amino acids. Trimming took 2 bases from V and 7 from J; bases not matched to a gene: 6. Germline V gene sequence: CDR1 SGHNT, CDR2 YYREEE (reference sequence). The CDR3 DNA sequence: TGTGCCAGCAGCTTAAGTGGCAGGGGGAATTCACCCCTCCACTTT. This translates into CASSLSGRGNSPLHF.

This chain's CDR3 is CASSSGQLNEKLFF. In DNA form, the CDR3 reads TGTGCCAGCAGCTCGGGACAGCTGAATGAAAAACTGTTTTTT. The V gene is TRBV5-4, the J gene TRBJ1-4, with 7 nucleotides matching TRBD1. CDR3 length: 14 residues. CDR1 and CDR2 (germline): SGHNT, YYREEE (reference sequence). V lost 3 bases to trimming and J lost 5 bases; unmatched junction nucleotides: 4.

This clone has a single count. The chain joins TRBV5-5 to TRBJ1-2, with 7 bases lining up with TRBD1. V trimming: 4 bases; J trimming: 8 bases; junction bases outside the gene matches: 17. The V gene's germline CDR1 is SGHKS and CDR2 YYEKEE (reference sequence). This CDR3 region has 16 residues. The CDR3 reads CASSPLNGQARGGYTF. In nucleotides, the CDR3 is TGTGCCAGCAGCCCTCTAAACGGACAGGCGCGAGGAGGCTACACCTTC.

The chain joins TRBV2 to TRBJ2-7, with a tentative D call TRBD1 (5 bases). The V end was cut by 4 bases, the J end by 5 bases, with 12 bases between. This CDR3 has 13 amino acids. Germline values: CDR1 SNHLY, CDR2 FYNNEI. The CDR3 nucleotides read TGTGCCAGCAGTGGGCCAGGGCTGGACGAGCAGTACTTC. Translating gives CASSGPGLDEQYF.

The chain recombines TRBV6-6 with TRBJ2-5; D gene unclear. This CDR3 has 12 amino acids. Germline V gene sequence: CDR1 MNHNY, CDR2 SVGAGI (reference sequence). Trimming took 6 bases from V and 5 from J, leaving 10 bases between them. This CDR3 is CASSLSRETQYF. The DNA for the CDR3 is TGTGCCAGCAGCCTCTCGAGGGAGACCCAGTACTTC.

The CDR3 region is CASSQTGGYEQYF. CDR3 coding DNA: TGCGCCAGCAGCCAGACCGGCGGCTACGAGCAGTACTTC. The rearrangement links TRBV4-3 to TRBJ2-7; D remains unclear. Trimming shortened V by 3 bases and J by 3 bases, and 9 bases separated the two germline ends. CDR1 LGHNA and CDR2 YSLEER come from the germline V gene. The CDR3 has 13 residues.

V and J are TRBV7-9 and TRBJ1-4, with a tentative D call TRBD1 (5 bases). Trimming shortened V by 6 bases and J by 4 bases, and 9 bases separated the two germline ends. Germline values: CDR1 SEHNR, CDR2 FQNEAQ (reference sequence). The CDR3 has 13 residues. CDR3 loop: CASSQGNNEKLFF. DNA for the CDR3: TGTGCCAGCAGTCAGGGTAATAATGAAAAACTGTTTTTT.

The chain recombines TRBV6-6 with TRBJ1-1, with TRBD1 matching over 7 bases. Trimming took 5 bases from V and 10 from J; bases not matched to a gene: 7. There are 12 residues in the CDR3. Germline values: CDR1 MNHNY, CDR2 SVGAGI (reference sequence). CDR3 coding DNA: TGTGCCAGCAGTAGGGACAGCCTTCGAGCTTTCTTT. It codes for CASSRDSLRAFF.

The chain links TRBV5-1 to TRBJ1-1; 12 bases are a match to TRBD1. Germline loops: CDR1 SGHRS, CDR2 YFSETQ. The CDR3 extends over 17 amino acids. V shed 4 bases and J 5 bases; nucleotides not matched to a gene: 12. The CDR3 DNA reads as TGCGCCAGCAGCCTAACTCCGGGACAGGGGGCTCGAACTGAAGCTTTCTTT. Its translation is CASSLTPGQGARTEAFF.

The V call is TRBV6-1, the J call TRBJ2-2, with TRBD2 identical over 7 bases. This CDR3 has 15 amino acids. J gave up 7 bases and V 10 bases, and 15 bases lay outside the gene matches. CDR1 is MNHNS and CDR2 is SASEGT in the germline V gene. CDR3 sequence (DNA): TGTGCCATGGAGCGGGACTCCTTCTCTAGCGGGGAGCTGTTTTTT. Its protein is CAMERDSFSSGELFF.

V gene TRBV6-5 combines with J gene TRBJ2-7; TRBD1 is a possible D gene (6 bases). V shed 3 bases and J shed 5 bases, with 17 bases lying between them. Germline V CDR1 and CDR2: MNHEY, SVGAGI. The length of the CDR3 is 15 residues. The CDR3 spells CASSYSRPGAHEQYF. CDR3 DNA: TGTGCCAGCAGTTATTCTAGGCCAGGGGCCCACGAGCAGTACTTC.

The V and J genes are TRBV5-6 and TRBJ1-1, with D unresolved. The germline V gene encodes CDR1 SGHDT and CDR2 YYEEEE. The ends were cut back, 3 bases at V and 3 bases at J, with 9 bases in the middle. This CDR3 has 13 amino acids. The CDR3 DNA reads TGTGCCAGCAGCTATTCTGGAGACACTGAAGCTTTCTTT. Residues: CASSYSGDTEAFF.

The J gene is TRBJ2-2, the V gene TRBV4-3; perhaps TRBD1 as D (6 bases). The CDR3 is 15 amino acids. Germline CDR1 LGHNA, CDR2 YSLEER. Trimming stripped 0 bases from V and 7 bases from J, with 12 bases between. As DNA, the CDR3 is TGCGCCAGCAGCCAAGATGCCCAGGGGAACGGGGAGCTGTTTTTT. Translation: CASSQDAQGNGELFF.

The CDR3 DNA sequence: TGTGCCAGCAGCTTAAGGCGGGATCGGAGACAAGAGACCCAGTACTTC. It specifies CASSLRRDRRQETQYF. The chain couples TRBV13 to TRBJ2-5; the D gene is possibly TRBD2 (6 bases). This CDR3 has 16 residues. Germline-derived CDR1 and CDR2 are PRHDT and FYEKMQ (reference sequence). Trimming cost V 2 bases and J 2 bases, with 15 bases left between them.

This rearrangement joins TRBV11-3 to TRBJ1-6; D unresolved. CDR1 and CDR2 from the germline V gene are SGHNT and YENEEA. This CDR3 is 17 amino acids long. The germline V and J ends were trimmed by 5 bases and 7 bases, with 21 bases remaining between them. Written as DNA, the CDR3 is TGTGCCAGCAGCCACCTGCCCGGACTCCGTCGCAATTCACCCCTCCACTTT. As protein: CASSHLPGLRRNSPLHF. Complete variable domain (other parts from reference TRBV11-3 and TRBJ1-6): EAGVVQSPRYKIIEKKQPVAFWCNPISGHNTLYWYLQNLGQGPELLIRYENEEAVDDSQLPKDRFSAERLKGVDSTLKIQPAELGDSAVYLCASSHLPGLRRNSPLHFGNGTRLTVT.

This clone was picked up a small number of times. The chain has TRBV6-1 and TRBJ1-1, with D unresolved. Germline CDR1 MNHNS, CDR2 SASEGT. Between the trimmed V and J ends, which lost 7 bases and 6 bases, there was a span of 15 bases. The CDR3 is 13 residues long. The CDR3 sequence is CASTLGRVSEAFF. CDR3 DNA sequence: TGTGCCAGCACCCTAGGGAGGGTCTCTGAAGCTTTCTTT.

As for this clone: Since the CDR3 does not end with the conserved phenylalanine or tryptophan, this likely comes from a read error. The DNA is left out, because the CDR3 cannot be placed on it with certainty; the CDR3 is given as TCRdb lists it. The chain joins TRBV20-1 to TRBJ1-5; the D call TRBD1 from the table was never checked on the DNA. Germline V lookup: CDR1 DFQATT, CDR2 SNEGSKA (reference sequence). The CDR3 adds up to 9 amino acids, both ends counted. CDR3 residues: CSARTGTWY.